The clone carrying this TCR beta chain was observed a single time. The antigen is undetermined. These data originate in a study of CD8 T cells in ankylosing spondylitis. General study results and limits: Reportedly, significant enrichment of disease-linked clones occurred in matched ankylosing spondylitis synovial fluid. In ankylosing spondylitis blood, a motif of eight highly homologous TCR beta variants appeared characteristic. With a CD8+ phenotype, disease-linked clones were relatively rare in peripheral blood.

Quantitative 5'-RACE was performed with molecular barcodes, and it yielded the TCR beta libraries. One entry per CDR3 protein results from TCRdb running MiXCR on the 5' RACE reads. The data contain 250,000 to 400,000 distinct CDR3 sequences, 11% of them seen just once; the ten biggest clones take up roughly 9%. Germline CDR1 reads KGHSH; CDR2 reads LQKENI. The CDR3 runs to 14 residues. V was trimmed by 2 bases and J by 2 bases, leaving 9 bases between them. V gene TRBV18 combines with J gene TRBJ1-2, with D unresolved. Sequenced input: blood, either unsorted or a sorted T cell fraction (not recorded which). The receptor comes from a female donor with ankylosing spondylitis or in good health (not recorded which). The chain's CDR3 is CASSPNDINYGYTF. The CDR3 DNA is TGTGCCAGCTCACCAAACGACATAAACTATGGCTACACCTTC.